This T cell receptor beta chain was obtained from a study of cytomegalovirus exposure and HLA in healthy donors. Data came from immunoSEQ multiplex PCR; TCRdb stores just in-frame clones and leaves some out. This repertoire shows some 290,000 clones, approximately 91% found once; its top ten account for around 0.88%. V lost 5 bases, J lost 4 bases, and 6 bases stayed unmatched. Per germline, CDR1 MGHRA and CDR2 YSYEKL. The CDR3 covers 14 residues. This sequence was found in a man aged 30-40 years in good health and CMV-seronegative. The sequencing input was PBMCs. The chain has TRBV4-1 and TRBJ1-1; 8 bases agree with TRBD1. CDR3 DNA: TGCGCCAGCAGCTCGGGACAGGTGGGCACTGAAGCTTTCTTT. Encoded protein: CASSSGQVGTEAFF.